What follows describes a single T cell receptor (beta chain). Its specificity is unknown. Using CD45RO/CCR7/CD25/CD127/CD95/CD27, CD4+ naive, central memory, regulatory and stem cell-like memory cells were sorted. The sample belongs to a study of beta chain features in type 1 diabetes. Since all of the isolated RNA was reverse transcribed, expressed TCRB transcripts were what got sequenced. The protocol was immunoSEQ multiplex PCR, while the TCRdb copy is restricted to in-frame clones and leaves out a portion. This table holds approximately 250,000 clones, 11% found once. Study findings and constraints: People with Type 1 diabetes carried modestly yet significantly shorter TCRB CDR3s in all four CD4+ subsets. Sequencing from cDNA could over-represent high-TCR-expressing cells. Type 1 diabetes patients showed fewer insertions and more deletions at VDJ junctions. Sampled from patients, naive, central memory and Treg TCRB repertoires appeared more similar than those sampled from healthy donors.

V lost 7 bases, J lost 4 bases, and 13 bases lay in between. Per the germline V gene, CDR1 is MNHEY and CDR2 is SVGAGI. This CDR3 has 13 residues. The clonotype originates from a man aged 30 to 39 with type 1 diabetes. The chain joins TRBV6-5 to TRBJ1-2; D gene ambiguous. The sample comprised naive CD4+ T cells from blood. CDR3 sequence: CASKSGLAYGYTF. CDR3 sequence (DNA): TGTGCCAGCAAGTCGGGATTGGCCTATGGCTACACCTTC.